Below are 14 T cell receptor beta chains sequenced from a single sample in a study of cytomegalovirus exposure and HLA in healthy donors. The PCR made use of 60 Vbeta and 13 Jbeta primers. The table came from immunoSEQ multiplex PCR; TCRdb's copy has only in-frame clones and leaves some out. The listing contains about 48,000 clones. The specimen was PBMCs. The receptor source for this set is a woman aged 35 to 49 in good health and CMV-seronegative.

The CDR3 loop is CASSQARQGAGNTIYF. Written as DNA, the CDR3 is TGCGCCAGCAGCCAAGCCCGACAGGGCGCTGGAAACACCATATATTTT. The chain couples TRBV4-1 to TRBJ1-3; 7 positions match TRBD1. Germline assignment: CDR1 MGHRA and CDR2 YSYEKL. Germline trimming cut 1 base from V and 2 bases from J; bases unmatched to any gene: 5. The CDR3 totals 16 residues.

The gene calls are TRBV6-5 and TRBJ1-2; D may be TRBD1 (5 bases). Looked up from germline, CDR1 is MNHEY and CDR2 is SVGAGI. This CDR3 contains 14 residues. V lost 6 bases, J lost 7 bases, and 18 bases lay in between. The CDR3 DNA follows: TGTGCCAGCAGCACCTGGGGGGAGGCGGCTGGCTACACCTTC. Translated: CASSTWGEAAGYTF.

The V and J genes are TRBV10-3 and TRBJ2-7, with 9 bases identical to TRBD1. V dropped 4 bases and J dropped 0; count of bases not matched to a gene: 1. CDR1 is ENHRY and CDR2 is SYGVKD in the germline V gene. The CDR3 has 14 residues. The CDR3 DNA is TGTGCCATCAGTGGGACAGGGGTCTCCTACGAGCAGTACTTC. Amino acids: CAISGTGVSYEQYF.

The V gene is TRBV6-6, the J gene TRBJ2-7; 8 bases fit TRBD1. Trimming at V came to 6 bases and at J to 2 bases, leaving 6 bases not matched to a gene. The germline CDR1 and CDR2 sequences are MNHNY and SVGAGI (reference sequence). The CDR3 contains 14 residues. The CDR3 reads CASSPGQATYEQYF. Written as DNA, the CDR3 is TGTGCCAGCAGCCCGGGACAGGCGACCTACGAGCAGTACTTC.

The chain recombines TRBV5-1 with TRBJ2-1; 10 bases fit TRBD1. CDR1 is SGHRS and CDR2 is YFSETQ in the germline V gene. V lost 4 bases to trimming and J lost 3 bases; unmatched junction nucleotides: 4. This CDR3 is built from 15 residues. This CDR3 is CASSPRDRGYNEQFF. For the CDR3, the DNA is TGCGCCAGCAGCCCCCGGGACAGGGGCTACAATGAGCAGTTCTTC. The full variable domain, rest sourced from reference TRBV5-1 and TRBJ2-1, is KAGVTQTPRYLIKTRGQQVTLSCSPISGHRSVSWYQQTPGQGLQFLFEYFSETQRNKGNFPGRFSGRQFSNSRSEMNVSTLELGDSALYLCASSPRDRGYNEQFFGPGTRLTVL.

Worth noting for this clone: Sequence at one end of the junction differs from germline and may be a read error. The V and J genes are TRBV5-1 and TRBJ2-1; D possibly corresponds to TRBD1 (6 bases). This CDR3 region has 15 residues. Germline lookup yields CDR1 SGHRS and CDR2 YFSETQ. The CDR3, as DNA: TGCGCCAGCAGCTGGACAGAGAGCTCCGACAATGAGCAGTTCTTC. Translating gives CASSWTESSDNEQFF. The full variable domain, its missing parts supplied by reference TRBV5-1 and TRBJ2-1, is KAGVTQTPRYLIKTRGQQVTLSCSPISGHRSVSWYQQTPGQGLQFLFEYFSETQRNKGNFPGRFSGRQFSNSRSEMNVSTLELGDSALYLCASSWTESSDNEQFFGPGTRLTVL.

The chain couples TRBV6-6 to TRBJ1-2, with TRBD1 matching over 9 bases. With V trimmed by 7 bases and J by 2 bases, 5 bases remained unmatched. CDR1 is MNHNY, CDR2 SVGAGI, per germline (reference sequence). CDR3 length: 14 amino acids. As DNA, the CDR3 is TGTGCCAGCACCCCGGGACAGGGCAACTATGGCTACACCTTC. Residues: CASTPGQGNYGYTF.

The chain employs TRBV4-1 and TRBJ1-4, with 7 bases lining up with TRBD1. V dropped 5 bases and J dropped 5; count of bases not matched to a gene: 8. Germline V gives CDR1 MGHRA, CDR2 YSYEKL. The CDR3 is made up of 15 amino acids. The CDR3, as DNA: TGCGCCAGCAGCTACACAGGGGCCCTGAATGAAAAACTGTTTTTT. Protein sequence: CASSYTGALNEKLFF.

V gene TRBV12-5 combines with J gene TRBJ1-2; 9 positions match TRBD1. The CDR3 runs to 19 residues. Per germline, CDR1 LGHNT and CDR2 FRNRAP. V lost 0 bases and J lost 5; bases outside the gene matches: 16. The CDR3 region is CASGLVKFRDREFAYGYTF. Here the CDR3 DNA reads TGTGCTAGTGGTTTGGTAAAGTTTCGGGACAGGGAGTTCGCTTATGGCTACACCTTC.

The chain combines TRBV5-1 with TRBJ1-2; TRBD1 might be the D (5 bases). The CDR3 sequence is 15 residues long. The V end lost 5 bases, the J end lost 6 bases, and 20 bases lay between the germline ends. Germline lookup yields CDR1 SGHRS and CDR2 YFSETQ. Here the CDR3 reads CASSSIGLGGDGYTF. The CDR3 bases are TGCGCCAGCAGTTCGATAGGGCTCGGGGGGGATGGCTACACCTTC.

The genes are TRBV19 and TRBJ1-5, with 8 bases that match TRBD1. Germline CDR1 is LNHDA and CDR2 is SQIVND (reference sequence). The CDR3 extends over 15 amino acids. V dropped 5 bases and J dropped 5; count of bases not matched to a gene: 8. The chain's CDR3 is CASSRLQGAYQPQHF. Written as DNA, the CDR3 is TGTGCCAGTAGTCGACTCCAGGGGGCCTATCAGCCCCAGCATTTT.

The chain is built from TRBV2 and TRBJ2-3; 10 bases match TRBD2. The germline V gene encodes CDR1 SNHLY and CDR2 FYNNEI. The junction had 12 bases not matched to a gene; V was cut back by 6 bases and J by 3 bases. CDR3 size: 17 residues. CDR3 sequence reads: CASRAQPGTSATDTQYF. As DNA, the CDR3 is TGTGCCAGCAGGGCACAGCCCGGGACTAGCGCGACAGATACGCAGTATTTT.

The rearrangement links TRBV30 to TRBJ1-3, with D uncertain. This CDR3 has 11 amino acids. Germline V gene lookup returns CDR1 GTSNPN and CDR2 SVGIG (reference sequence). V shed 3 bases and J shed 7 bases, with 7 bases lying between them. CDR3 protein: CAWSLGNTIYF. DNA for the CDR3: TGTGCCTGGAGCCTCGGGAACACCATATATTTT.

CDR3 region: CASSLGPRTQYF. DNA for the CDR3: TGTGCCAGCAGCTTAGGGCCCCGTACGCAGTATTTT. The V gene is TRBV7-9, the J gene TRBJ2-3; D remains ambiguous. The CDR3 is 12 amino acids. With 1 base removed from V and 8 bases from J, the gap between germline ends came to 7 bases. In germline, CDR1 is SEHNR, CDR2 FQNEAQ (reference sequence).